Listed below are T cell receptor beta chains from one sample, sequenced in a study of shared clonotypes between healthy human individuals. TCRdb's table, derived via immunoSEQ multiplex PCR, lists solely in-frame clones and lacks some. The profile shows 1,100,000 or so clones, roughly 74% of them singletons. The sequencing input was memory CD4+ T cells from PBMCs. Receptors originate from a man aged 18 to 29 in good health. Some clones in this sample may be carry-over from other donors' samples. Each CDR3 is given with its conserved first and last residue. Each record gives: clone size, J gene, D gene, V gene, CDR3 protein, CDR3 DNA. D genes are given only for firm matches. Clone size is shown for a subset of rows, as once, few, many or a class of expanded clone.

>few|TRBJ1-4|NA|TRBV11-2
CASSSVSRGEKLFF
TGTGCCAGCAGTTCAGTCTCACGGGGTGAAAAACTGTTTTTT
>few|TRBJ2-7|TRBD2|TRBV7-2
CASSLQGLAGDPYEQYF
TGTGCCAGCAGCTTACAGGGACTAGCGGGGGACCCCTACGAGCAGTACTTC
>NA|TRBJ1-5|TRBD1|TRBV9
CASSPDRGNQPQHF
TGTGCCAGCAGTCCTGACAGGGGGAATCAGCCCCAGCATTTT
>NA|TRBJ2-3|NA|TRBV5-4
CASSLPSTDTQYF
TGTGCCAGCAGCTTGCCCAGTACAGATACGCAGTATTTT
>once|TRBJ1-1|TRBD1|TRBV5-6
CASSWDRGFTEAFF
TGTGCCAGCAGCTGGGACAGGGGGTTCACTGAAGCTTTCTTT
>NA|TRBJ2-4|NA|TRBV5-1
CASSSQGTGLYIQYF
TGCGCCAGCAGCTCTCAAGGGACCGGGTTATACATTCAGTACTTC
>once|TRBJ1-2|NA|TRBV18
CASSPLLGEGYGYTF
TGTGCCAGCTCACCACTGTTAGGGGAGGGCTATGGCTACACCTTC
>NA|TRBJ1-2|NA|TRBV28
CASSYGGAGSNYGYTF
TGTGCCAGCAGTTATGGAGGGGCTGGCTCTAACTATGGCTACACCTTC
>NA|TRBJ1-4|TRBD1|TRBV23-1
CASSPRRGGREKLFF
TGCGCCAGCAGTCCCCGTAGAGGGGGCAGGGAAAAACTGTTTTTT
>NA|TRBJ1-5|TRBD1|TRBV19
CASSLRQGDQPQHF
TGTGCCAGTAGTCTTAGACAGGGGGATCAGCCCCAGCATTTT
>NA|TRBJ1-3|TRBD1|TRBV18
CASSPQGQGVGNTIYF
TGTGCCAGCTCACCACAGGGACAGGGTGTTGGAAACACCATATATTTT
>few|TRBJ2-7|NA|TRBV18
CASSTGSSYEQYF
TGTGCCAGCTCAACAGGTTCCTCCTACGAGCAGTACTTC
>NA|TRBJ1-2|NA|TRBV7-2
CASSLVNVQNYGYTF
TGTGCCAGCAGCTTAGTAAATGTTCAAAACTATGGCTACACCTTC
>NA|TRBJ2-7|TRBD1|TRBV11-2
CASSFGGTGNF
TGTGCCAGCAGCTTCGGGGGGACAGGGAACTTC
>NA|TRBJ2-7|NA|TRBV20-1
CSASDSYEQYF
TGCAGTGCTAGTGACAGCTACGAGCAGTACTTC
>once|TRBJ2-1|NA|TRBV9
CASSVGLAHYNEQFF
TGTGCCAGCAGCGTAGGTCTAGCGCATTACAATGAGCAGTTCTTC
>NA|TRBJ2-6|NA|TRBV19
CASREAGANVLTF
TGTGCCAGTAGGGAGGCCGGGGCCAACGTCCTGACTTTC
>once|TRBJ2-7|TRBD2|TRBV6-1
CAISGALAGGAYEQYF
TGTGCCATCAGTGGGGCACTAGCGGGAGGGGCCTACGAGCAGTACTTC
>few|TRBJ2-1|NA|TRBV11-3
CASSRDSYNEQFF
TGTGCCAGCAGCCGAGACTCCTACAATGAGCAGTTCTTC
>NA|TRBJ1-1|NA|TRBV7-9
CASSFSGGVEAFF
TGTGCCAGCAGCTTCAGCGGGGGGGTTGAAGCTTTCTTT
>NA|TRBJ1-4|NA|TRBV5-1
CASSLRGGLGEKLFF
TGCGCCAGCAGCCTGCGTGGGGGGCTGGGAGAAAAACTGTTTTTT
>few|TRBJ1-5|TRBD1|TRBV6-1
CASSEYGTGGNQPQHF
TGTGCCAGCAGTGAATATGGGACAGGAGGCAATCAGCCCCAGCATTTT
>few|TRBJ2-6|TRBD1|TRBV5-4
CASSPPGQGSGANVLTF
TGTGCCAGCAGCCCCCCGGGACAGGGCTCTGGGGCCAACGTCCTGACTTTC
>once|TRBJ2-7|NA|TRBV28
CASSPGGSKDEQYF
TGTGCCAGCAGCCCCGGGGGTAGCAAGGACGAGCAGTACTTC
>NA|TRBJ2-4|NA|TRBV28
CASGWGDRGDIQYF
TGTGCCAGCGGGTGGGGTGACCGAGGGGACATTCAGTACTTC
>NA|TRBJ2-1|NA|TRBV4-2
CASSQVNKATYSYNEQFF
TGTGCCAGCAGCCAAGTAAACAAGGCCACTTACTCCTACAATGAGCAGTTCTTC
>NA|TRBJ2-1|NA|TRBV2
CASSGDINNEQFF
TGTGCCAGCAGTGGGGACATAAACAATGAGCAGTTCTTC
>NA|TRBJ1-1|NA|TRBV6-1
CASSETPGGHTEAFF
TGTGCCAGCAGTGAAACCCCCGGAGGGCACACTGAAGCTTTCTTT
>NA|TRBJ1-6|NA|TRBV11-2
CASSFGLQGTPLHF
TGTGCCAGCAGCTTCGGCCTCCAGGGGACACCCCTCCACTTT
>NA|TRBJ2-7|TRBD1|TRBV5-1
CASSLDGTGSSVEQYF
TGCGCCAGCAGCTTGGACGGGACAGGGTCCAGCGTCGAGCAGTACTTC
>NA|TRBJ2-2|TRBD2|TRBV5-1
CASSFNAGVANTGELFF
TGCGCCAGCAGCTTCAACGCGGGAGTGGCGAACACCGGGGAGCTGTTTTTT
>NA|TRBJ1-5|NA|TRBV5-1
CASSLGAGGNQPQHF
TGCGCCAGCAGCTTGGGGGCAGGGGGCAATCAGCCCCAGCATTTT
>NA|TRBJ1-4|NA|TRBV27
CASSFPWASEKLFF
TGTGCCAGCAGTTTCCCGTGGGCCAGTGAAAAACTGTTTTTT
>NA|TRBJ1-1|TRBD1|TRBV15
CATSRATGTGGTEAFF
TGTGCCACCAGCAGAGCGACCGGGACAGGGGGCACTGAAGCTTTCTTT